The 21 T cell receptor beta chains in this list originate from one sample, sequenced in a study of metastatic and nonmetastatic thyroid tumors. Through MiXCR, TCRdb re-clonotyped the PCR reads. The sample carries approximately 21,000 clones, approximately 30% recorded once. Each patient went into thyroid surgery without having received any treatment. Sequenced material: tumor tissue. These receptors came from a female donor with papillary thyroid cancer or a benign thyroid nodule (not recorded which). Some clones in this sample may be carry-over from other donors' samples.

This clone was found many times. This rearrangement joins TRBV14 to TRBJ2-5; tentatively, D is TRBD1 or TRBD2 (6 bases each). The CDR3 consists of 15 residues. Germline V lookup: CDR1 SGHDN, CDR2 FVKESK. V was trimmed by 0 bases and J by 2 bases, leaving 10 bases between them. The CDR3 DNA is TGTGCCAGCAGCCAAGAAAGGGGGGCACAAGAGACCCAGTACTTC. Its protein product is CASSQERGAQETQYF.

This clone appeared many times. The same CDR3 arises from other DNA sequences in this sample as well. CDR3 sequence (DNA): TGCGCCAGCAGCCAAGGGGGACAGTGGGGCGCTGAAGCTTTCTTT. Protein sequence: CASSQGGQWGAEAFF. The gene calls are TRBV4-3 and TRBJ1-1; 7 bases match TRBD1. The CDR3 covers 15 residues. In germline, CDR1 is LGHNA, CDR2 YSLEER. Unmatched junction bases numbered 8, after V lost 1 base and J lost 6 bases.

The chain couples TRBV19 to TRBJ1-3; no reliable D call. CDR1 and CDR2 from the germline V gene are LNHDA and SQIVND (reference sequence). Deletions cut 1 base from V and 5 bases from J, with 15 bases between. The CDR3 is 16 residues long. The CDR3: CASSIGTVIHRNTIYF. CDR3 sequence (DNA): TGTGCCAGTAGTATAGGCACAGTGATTCATCGAAACACCATATATTTT. Together with reference TRBV19 and TRBJ1-3, the CDR3 gives the full variable domain: DGGITQSPKYLFRKEGQNVTLSCEQNLNHDAMYWYRQDPGQGLRLIYYSQIVNDFQKGDIAEGYSVSREKKESFPLTVTSAQKNPTAFYLCASSIGTVIHRNTIYFGEGSWLTVV.

This clone was picked up many times. This chain connects TRBV7-9 to TRBJ1-1; D gene uncertain. The CDR3 spans 14 residues. V was pared by 1 base and J by 6 bases, with 12 bases between. The germline gives CDR1 SEHNR, CDR2 FQNEAQ (reference sequence). The CDR3 DNA reads TGTGCCAGCAGCTTAGACGGGGTATCGGCTGAAGCTTTCTTT. This sequence encodes CASSLDGVSAEAFF.

This clone has ten or more counts. The chain uses TRBV5-5 and TRBJ2-7; 7 bases line up with TRBD1. This CDR3 contains 13 residues. The J segment lost 6 bases and the V segment lost 5 bases, leaving 8 bases of the junction unmatched. Germline V CDR1 and CDR2: SGHKS, YYEKEE (reference sequence). CDR3 nucleotide sequence: TGTGCCAGCAGAAAAGGGGGCGTAGGCGAGCAGTACTTC. Its translation: CASRKGGVGEQYF. Together with reference TRBV5-5 and TRBJ2-7, the CDR3 gives the full variable domain: DAGVTQSPTHLIKTRGQQVTLRCSPISGHKSVSWYQQVLGQGPQFIFQYYEKEERGRGNFPDRFSARQFPNYSSELNVNALLLGDSALYLCASRKGGVGEQYFGPGTRLTVT.

There are a few counts of this clone. The chain has TRBV9 and TRBJ2-1; 8 nucleotides line up with TRBD2. The CDR3 loop spans 18 amino acids. J lost 4 bases, V lost 3 bases, and 15 bases had no gene match. The germline V gene has CDR1 SGDLS and CDR2 YYNGEE. DNA of the CDR3: TGTGCCAGCAGCGCCACGGGGGGGGCGGGGTGGTTTTACAATGAGCAGTTCTTC. It encodes CASSATGGAGWFYNEQFF.

At least ten counts were recorded for this clone. V is TRBV14 and J is TRBJ2-2; D may be TRBD1 (6 bases). Germline values: CDR1 SGHDN, CDR2 FVKESK. This CDR3 has 14 amino acids. V gave up 6 bases and J gave up 6 bases, with 14 bases separating them. In DNA, the CDR3 is TGTGCCAGCAGGTTCGACAGGTACTCCGGGGAGCTGTTTTTT. This gives the protein CASRFDRYSGELFF.

This clone is labeled as medium-sized (0.01 to 0.1%). The chain employs TRBV6-1 and TRBJ2-7, with D perhaps TRBD1 (6 bases). This CDR3 comprises 15 residues. The germline V gene encodes CDR1 MNHNS and CDR2 SASEGT. The V and J ends lost 6 bases and 0 bases respectively, with 15 bases between them. CDR3 bases: TGTGCCAGCAGCCAAAGGCAGGGGAGCTCCTACGAGCAGTACTTC. Translated, it gives CASSQRQGSSYEQYF.

This clone qualifies as medium-sized. This chain joins TRBV6-2 or TRBV6-3 and TRBJ1-2; TRBD1 aligns across 8 bases. The germline gives CDR1 MNHEY, CDR2 SVGEGT. This CDR3 spans 14 amino acids. Trimming removed 6 bases from V and 5 bases from J; junction bases left unmatched: 8. Here the CDR3 reads CASSRGQGGYGYTF. Written as DNA, the CDR3 is TGTGCCAGCAGCCGCGGACAGGGAGGATATGGCTACACCTTC.

The chain employs TRBV5-1 and TRBJ2-6, with D possibly being TRBD1 (6 bases). V lost 4 bases and J 0 bases, leaving 20 bases between the germline ends. The CDR3 is 19 residues long. Germline lookup yields CDR1 SGHRS and CDR2 YFSETQ. For the CDR3, the DNA is TGCGCCAGCAGCGGACAGACAGCAAGAAAGGCCTCTGGGGCCAACGTCCTGACTTTC. Translated: CASSGQTARKASGANVLTF. The full variable domain, rest sourced from reference TRBV5-1 and TRBJ2-6, is KAGVTQTPRYLIKTRGQQVTLSCSPISGHRSVSWYQQTPGQGLQFLFEYFSETQRNKGNFPGRFSGRQFSNSRSEMNVSTLELGDSALYLCASSGQTARKASGANVLTFGAGSRLTVL.

This clone was observed a few times. The junction departs from germline at one end; a sequencing error may be responsible. The rearrangement joins TRBV15 to TRBJ2-2, with TRBD2 matching 12 bases. This CDR3 contains 16 residues. The germline CDR1 and CDR2 sequences are LNHNV and YYDKDF (reference sequence). The DNA of the CDR3 is TGTGCCACCATCCAACTAGCGGGGGGTTACACCGGGCAGCTGTTTTTT. Amino acid sequence: CATIQLAGGYTGQLFF.

This clone has at least ten counts. The CDR3 loop reads CASSLDLSRGYTF. For the CDR3, the DNA is TGTGCCAGCAGCTTAGACTTATCTCGAGGCTACACCTTC. This chain connects TRBV7-2 to TRBJ1-2, with D unclear. In germline, CDR1 is SGHTA, CDR2 FQGNSA. CDR3 length: 13 residues. V was cut by 1 base and J by 8 bases, with 11 bases left in between. The variable domain in full, with the rest retrieved from reference TRBV7-2 and TRBJ1-2, is GAGVSQSPSNKVTEKGKDVELRCDPISGHTALYWYRQSLGQGLEFLIYFQGNSAPDKSGLPSDRFSAERTGGSVSTLTIQRTQQEDSAVYLCASSLDLSRGYTFGSGTRLTVV.

The sample holds a few counts of this clone. The V gene is TRBV28, the J gene TRBJ1-5; D remains unclear. The CDR3 sequence is 13 residues long. V lost 6 bases and J lost 6, with 12 bases in between. Looked up from germline, CDR1 is MDHEN and CDR2 is SYDVKM. The CDR3, as DNA: TGTGCCAGCAGGCGGACCGGGTTTCAGCCCCAGCATTTT. Its translation: CASRRTGFQPQHF.

This clone was observed at least ten times. The chain uses TRBV5-8 and TRBJ2-1; maybe TRBD2 (5 bases). V was clipped by 2 bases and J by 3 bases, with 9 bases between them. The CDR3 loop spans 14 amino acids. Germline CDR1 and CDR2: SGHTS and YDEGEE. CDR3 in amino acids: CASSFAGRYNEQFF. In DNA, the CDR3 is TGTGCCAGCAGCTTTGCGGGCCGCTACAATGAGCAGTTCTTC.

This clone was recorded at least ten times. The CDR3: CSVGEQAYTDTQYF. The CDR3 nucleotides read TGCAGCGTTGGTGAGCAGGCCTACACAGATACGCAGTATTTT. The rearrangement joins TRBV29-1 to TRBJ2-3, with D hard to call. Germline CDR1 is SQVTM and CDR2 is ANQGSEA. Trimming cost V 4 bases and J 2 bases, with 13 bases left between them. CDR3 length: 14 amino acids.

The table lists this clone with many counts. The V and J genes are TRBV20-1 and TRBJ1-4; unclear D gene. The germline V gene encodes CDR1 DFQATT and CDR2 SNEGSKA (reference sequence). This CDR3 has 14 residues. Trimming took 0 bases from V and 7 from J, leaving 12 bases between them. CDR3 protein: CSARDSPAGEKLFF. The CDR3 coding sequence is TGCAGTGCTAGAGATTCCCCGGCGGGTGAAAAACTGTTTTTT.

With respect to this clone: A read error may produce the germline difference seen at one junction end. This chain links TRBV11-2 with TRBJ2-1, with 10 bases matching TRBD2. From germline, CDR1 is SGHAT and CDR2 FQNNGV. The CDR3 sequence is 16 residues long. The CDR3 region is CASSPGLAVANNDQFF. The CDR3 coding sequence is TGTGCCAGCAGCCCCGGACTAGCGGTGGCCAACAATGATCAGTTCTTC.

Turning to this clone: Its ends do not fully match the called genes, so a read error is possible. The rearrangement joins TRBV7-2 to TRBJ2-7; 10 nucleotides agree with TRBD2. CDR1 is SGHTA, CDR2 FQGNSA, per germline. The CDR3 totals 14 residues. DNA of the CDR3: TGTGCCAGCAGCCATACTAGCGGGGCCTACGATCAGTACTTC. It codes for CASSHTSGAYDQYF.

This clone was found many times. The chain joins TRBV6-1 to TRBJ2-3; D assignment may be TRBD1 or TRBD2 (6 bases each). The CDR3 runs to 13 residues. Germline lookup yields CDR1 MNHNS and CDR2 SASEGT. V was cut by 10 bases and J by 2 bases, with 13 bases left in between. In DNA form, the CDR3 reads TGTGCCATAAGGGGGAGGAACACAGATACGCAGTATTTT. Protein product: CAIRGRNTDTQYF.

This clone was seen at least ten times. The chain has TRBV24-1 and TRBJ2-3; a possible D gene is TRBD2 (5 bases). The CDR3 loop spans 14 amino acids. Trimming took off 4 bases at V and 4 bases at J, with 11 bases between the two ends. Germline values: CDR1 KGHDR, CDR2 SFDVKD. CDR3 protein: CATSDPGSADTQYF. Written as DNA, the CDR3 is TGTGCCACCAGTGACCCGGGGAGCGCAGATACGCAGTATTTT.

This clone is medium-sized within its sample. The chain joins TRBV2 to TRBJ2-7; D is perhaps TRBD1 (5 bases). Trimming took 0 bases from V and 0 from J, leaving 9 bases between them. Germline V gene data show CDR1 as SNHLY and CDR2 as FYNNEI. This CDR3 has 15 residues. The DNA of the CDR3 is TGTGCCAGCAGTGAAGCGGTGACAGCCTCCTACGAGCAGTACTTC. It specifies CASSEAVTASYEQYF.